The rows below give T cell receptor beta chains drawn from one sample of a study of neurological immune-mediated disorders. TCRdb itself ran the 5' RACE reads through MiXCR, one entry per CDR3 protein. This table holds approximately 50,000 distinct CDR3 sequences, 6.5% to 8.5% found once. Sequencing was done on a sample of PBMCs. These receptors all stem from a woman aged 40 to 50 in good health. The CDR3 runs from the conserved cysteine through the conserved F or W. D genes are given only for firm matches. Clone size appears in some rows only: once, few, many, or a class for an expanded clone.

many	TRBV18	TRBJ1-5	-	CASSLPNQPQHF	TGTGCCAGCTCACTACCCAATCAGCCCCAGCATTTT
many	TRBV6-1	TRBJ1-2	-	CASRMTELLYGYTF	TGTGCCAGCAGAATGACAGAGCTCCTCTATGGCTACACCTTC
many	TRBV25-1	TRBJ2-1	-	CASSHGYEQFF	TGTGCCAGCAGCCACGGCTATGAGCAGTTCTTC
many	TRBV15	TRBJ2-3	TRBD1	CATSRDRGLRGRSTDTQYF	TGTGCCACCAGCAGAGACAGGGGGCTAAGGGGACGTAGCACAGATACGCAGTATTTT
many	TRBV7-2	TRBJ2-1	-	CASGNGGWRGDEQFF	TGTGCCAGCGGAAACGGGGGATGGAGGGGCGATGAGCAGTTCTTC
many	TRBV5-1	TRBJ2-2	-	CASSRDLTAGELFF	TGCGCCAGCAGCCGGGACCTTACTGCGGGGGAGCTGTTTTTT
many	TRBV12-3/TRBV12-4	TRBJ2-5	-	CASSLDFQETQYF	TGTGCCAGCAGTTTAGACTTCCAAGAGACCCAGTACTTC
-	TRBV5-1	TRBJ2-1	-	CASSYPGRKGLSSYNEQFF	TGCGCCAGCAGCTACCCGGGGAGGAAGGGCCTTAGCTCCTACAATGAGCAGTTCTTC
many	TRBV10-3	TRBJ2-1	TRBD2	CAISPWGGYNEQFF	TGTGCCATCAGCCCCTGGGGGGGATACAATGAGCAGTTCTTC
many	TRBV5-1	TRBJ1-2	-	CASSLGRVGYGYTF	TGCGCCAGCAGCTTGGGCAGGGTCGGCTATGGCTACACCTTC
many	TRBV6-2/TRBV6-3	TRBJ2-7	-	CASSYLLSYEQYF	TGTGCCAGCAGTTACTTACTCTCCTACGAGCAGTACTTC
many	TRBV20-1	TRBJ2-7	-	CSARAPESNYEQYF	TGCAGTGCTAGGGCACCTGAATCTAACTACGAGCAGTACTTC
many	TRBV10-3	TRBJ2-5	TRBD1	CATRMTGVGETQYF	TGTGCCACCCGAATGACAGGGGTTGGGGAGACCCAGTACTTC
many	TRBV7-2	TRBJ2-5	-	CASSLVRGETQYF	TGTGCCAGCAGCTTAGTTAGGGGGGAGACCCAGTACTTC
many	TRBV6-5	TRBJ1-1	-	CASSYQENTEAFF	TGTGCCAGCAGTTATCAGGAAAACACTGAAGCTTTCTTT
many	TRBV4-1	TRBJ2-1	TRBD2	CASSQEFGLGSSYNEQFF	TGCGCCAGCAGCCAAGAATTCGGACTAGGGAGCTCCTACAATGAGCAGTTCTTC
many	TRBV9	TRBJ1-2	TRBD1	CASSPGQGYGYTF	TGTGCCAGCAGCCCGGGACAGGGCTATGGCTACACCTTC
many	TRBV10-3	TRBJ2-2	-	CAIRIQGDTGELFF	TGTGCCATCAGGATTCAGGGTGACACCGGGGAGCTGTTTTTT
many	TRBV7-9	TRBJ2-7	TRBD1	CASRKPGQTYEQYF	TGTGCCAGCAGGAAACCGGGACAGACCTACGAGCAGTACTTC
many	TRBV20-1	TRBJ2-1	-	CSPVGSQALNEQFF	TGCAGTCCTGTCGGGAGTCAGGCCCTCAATGAGCAGTTCTTC
many	TRBV5-1	TRBJ2-1	-	CASSLDGGDNEQFF	TGCGCCAGCAGCTTGGACGGCGGTGATAATGAGCAGTTCTTC